The 22 T cell receptor beta chains in this list originate from one sample, sequenced in a study of shared clonotypes between healthy human individuals. Measured with immunoSEQ multiplex PCR; TCRdb has only the in-frame clones, and not every one. The table includes about 490,000 clones, approximately 80% detected once. The specimen was PBMCs. These TCRs come from a woman in her thirties or forties in good health. Some clones in this sample may be carry-over from other donors' samples.

The CDR3 sequence is CASSPRTGGLGAEQYF. In nucleotides, the CDR3 is TGTGCCAGCAGTCCGAGAACAGGGGGCCTAGGAGCCGAGCAGTACTTC. The chain links TRBV27 to TRBJ2-7, with TRBD1 matching 9 bases. This CDR3 comprises 16 residues. The V gene end was trimmed by 5 bases and the J gene end by 6 bases; junction bases not matched to a gene: 14. In germline, CDR1 is MNHEY, CDR2 SMNVEV (reference sequence).

The V and J genes are TRBV15 and TRBJ2-3, with D maybe TRBD1 (6 bases). CDR3 size: 15 residues. Germline lookup yields CDR1 LNHNV and CDR2 YYDKDF (reference sequence). Trimming cost V 5 bases and J 1 base, with 13 bases left between them. The CDR3 DNA sequence: TGTGCCACCAGCCAGGGGATGAGGGGCACAGATACGCAGTATTTT. This gives the protein CATSQGMRGTDTQYF.

This clone was observed a few times. This chain links TRBV7-8 with TRBJ2-7; 9 nucleotides line up with TRBD1. Germline CDR1 and CDR2: SGHVS and FQNEAQ. Trimming cost V 1 base and J 4 bases; bases outside gene matches: 2. This CDR3 has 14 amino acids. The CDR3 loop is CASSLGQGEYEQYF. CDR3 in DNA: TGTGCCAGCAGCTTAGGACAGGGGGAGTACGAGCAGTACTTC.

This clone was counted once. The V and J genes are TRBV12-5 and TRBJ2-6; TRBD1 matches at 7 bases. V lost 6 bases, J lost 5 bases, and 4 bases stayed unmatched. Germline V gene sequence: CDR1 LGHNT, CDR2 FRNRAP. The CDR3 length is 14 residues. CDR3 protein: CASGLTGRANVLTF. The CDR3 DNA sequence: TGTGCTAGTGGCCTGACAGGGCGGGCCAACGTCCTGACTTTC.

This clone was observed a few times. Additional DNA sequences in this sample encode the identical CDR3. The chain employs TRBV30 and TRBJ2-2; D remains ambiguous. The CDR3 length is 12 residues. V dropped 3 bases and J dropped 4 bases, with 6 bases sitting between them. Germline lookup yields CDR1 GTSNPN and CDR2 SVGIG (reference sequence). The CDR3 DNA reads as TGTGCCTGGAGCGAATCCACCGGGGAGCTGTTTTTT. Translating gives CAWSESTGELFF.

The V gene is TRBV7-6, the J gene TRBJ2-1; 10 positions agree with TRBD2. Per germline, CDR1 SGHVS and CDR2 FNYEAQ. The V and J ends lost 5 bases and 3 bases, in that order; junction bases with no gene match: 4. The CDR3 is 15 amino acids. For the CDR3, the DNA is TGTGCCAGCAGCGAACTAGCGGGGAACTACAATGAGCAGTTCTTC. Its translation is CASSELAGNYNEQFF.

This chain connects TRBV2 to TRBJ2-3; unclear D gene. Per germline, CDR1 SNHLY and CDR2 FYNNEI. The CDR3 runs 13 residues. V gave up 3 bases and J gave up 2 bases, with 6 bases separating them. The CDR3, as DNA: TGTGCCAGCAGTGAGCGGCCCACAGATACGCAGTATTTT. This codes for CASSERPTDTQYF. The full variable domain, with the rest looked up from reference TRBV2 and TRBJ2-3, is EPEVTQTPSHQVTQMGQEVILRCVPISNHLYFYWYRQILGQKVEFLVSFYNNEISEKSEIFDDQFSVERPDGSNFTLKIRSTKLEDSAMYFCASSERPTDTQYFGPGTRLTVL.

This sequence joins TRBV4-1 and TRBJ1-3; 11 bases map to TRBD1. The CDR3 covers 18 residues. Trimming at V came to 2 bases and at J to 1 base, leaving 7 bases not matched to a gene. Per germline, CDR1 MGHRA and CDR2 YSYEKL. The CDR3 DNA is TGCGCCAGCAGCCAACCCGGGACAGGGGGACTATCTGGAAACACCATATATTTT. Amino acid sequence: CASSQPGTGGLSGNTIYF.

The chain recombines TRBV6-1 with TRBJ1-2; TRBD1 aligns across 8 bases. The CDR3 spans 15 residues. V lost 2 bases and J lost 4; bases outside the gene matches: 6. Germline CDR1 reads MNHNS; CDR2 reads SASEGT. The CDR3 region has the DNA TGTGCCAGCAGTGAAAGGACAGGGTTTGTCTATGGCTACACCTTC. Translating gives CASSERTGFVYGYTF.

This rearrangement joins TRBV4-2 to TRBJ2-7; perhaps TRBD2 as D (6 bases). The V and J ends lost 0 bases and 5 bases respectively, with 14 bases between them. This CDR3 comprises 15 residues. From germline, CDR1 is LGHNA and CDR2 YNFKEQ. The CDR3 loop is CASSQESREVDEQYF. DNA for the CDR3: TGTGCCAGCAGCCAAGAATCGAGGGAGGTGGACGAGCAGTACTTC.

The chain has TRBV5-1 and TRBJ2-7; D perhaps matches TRBD2 (6 bases). Germline values: CDR1 SGHRS, CDR2 YFSETQ. This CDR3 contains 15 residues. V shed 3 bases and J shed 1 base, with 14 bases lying between them. The CDR3: CASSWGERESYEQYF. As DNA, the CDR3 is TGCGCCAGCAGCTGGGGCGAACGGGAGTCCTACGAGCAGTACTTC.

This clone was counted between two and nine times. The chain uses TRBV28 and TRBJ1-1, with D perhaps matching TRBD1 (5 bases). The CDR3 has 13 residues. Germline V CDR1 and CDR2: MDHEN, SYDVKM. V was pared by 2 bases and J by 6 bases, with 10 bases between. CDR3 nucleotide sequence: TGTGCCAGCAGTTTACAGGGTCAAGCTGAAGCTTTCTTT. Encoded protein: CASSLQGQAEAFF.

This clone was detected many times. In the same sample, other DNA sequences code for this CDR3. The chain carries TRBV28 and TRBJ2-1; D uncertain. The CDR3 totals 12 residues. Trimming took off 6 bases at V and 4 bases at J, with 7 bases between the two ends. Germline CDR1 MDHEN, CDR2 SYDVKM. CDR3 coding DNA: TGTGCCAGCAGCGAGCAGTACAATGAGCAGTTCTTC. Translated, it gives CASSEQYNEQFF. Variable domain in full (rest from reference TRBV28 and TRBJ2-1): DVKVTQSSRYLVKRTGEKVFLECVQDMDHENMFWYRQDPGLGLRLIYFSYDVKMKEKGDIPEGYSVSREKKERFSLILESASTNQTSMYLCASSEQYNEQFFGPGTRLTVL.

The chain couples TRBV18 to TRBJ1-1; D possibly corresponds to TRBD1 (5 bases). Germline V CDR1 and CDR2: KGHSH, LQKENI. This CDR3 region has 14 residues. V lost 7 bases to trimming and J lost 3 bases, with 15 bases between them. CDR3: CASYDGVRDTEAFF. CDR3 DNA: TGTGCCAGCTATGACGGGGTCAGGGACACTGAAGCTTTCTTT.

This clone was recorded a few times. The V gene is TRBV11-3, the J gene TRBJ1-1, with D unresolved. Trimming stripped 4 bases from V and 0 bases from J, with 15 bases between. Germline V gives CDR1 SGHNT, CDR2 YENEEA. The CDR3 covers 16 residues. The chain's CDR3 is CASSSAAAGMNTEAFF. CDR3 coding DNA: TGTGCCAGCAGCTCAGCGGCGGCGGGTATGAACACTGAAGCTTTCTTT.

The chain links TRBV4-1 to TRBJ2-3; D possibly corresponds to TRBD1 (6 bases). The germline V gene has CDR1 MGHRA and CDR2 YSYEKL. Trimming took off 3 bases at V and 6 bases at J, with 7 bases between the two ends. The CDR3 is 12 residues long. The CDR3 DNA reads TGCGCCAGCAGCCACCAGGGGGATACGCAGTATTTT. As protein: CASSHQGDTQYF.

This clone was counted once. This chain links TRBV6-1 with TRBJ1-4; 7 nucleotides align to TRBD1. Germline trimming cut 2 bases from V and 3 bases from J; bases unmatched to any gene: 0. The CDR3 has 14 amino acids. Germline CDR1 and CDR2: MNHNS and SASEGT. Here the CDR3 DNA reads TGTGCCAGCAGTGAAAGGGGGCCTAATGAAAAACTGTTTTTT. This codes for CASSERGPNEKLFF.

The rearrangement joins TRBV30 to TRBJ2-3; 8 bases align to TRBD2. V trimming: 0 bases; J trimming: 2 bases; junction bases outside the gene matches: 10. The CDR3 has 17 amino acids. Looked up from germline, CDR1 is GTSNPN and CDR2 is SVGIG (reference sequence). The CDR3 protein is CAWSVPRPSGPTDTQYF. The CDR3 coding sequence is TGTGCCTGGAGTGTACCCCGTCCTAGCGGGCCCACAGATACGCAGTATTTT.

Turning to this clone: This same CDR3 is encoded by further DNA sequences in the sample. The chain is built from TRBV5-1 and TRBJ1-1, with D possibly TRBD1 on 5 matching bases. V was cut by 4 bases and J by 4 bases, with 8 bases left in between. The V gene's germline CDR1 is SGHRS and CDR2 YFSETQ. The CDR3 loop spans 12 amino acids. The CDR3 DNA sequence: TGCGCCAGCAGCCTTACAGGCACTGAAGCTTTCTTT. Protein: CASSLTGTEAFF.

The chain has TRBV12-5 and TRBJ2-1; 14 bases agree with TRBD2. This CDR3 is built from 18 residues. Germline assignment: CDR1 LGHNT and CDR2 FRNRAP. J gave up 10 bases and V 7 bases, and 18 bases lay outside the gene matches. The CDR3: CASALGTSGRLSDREQFF. The CDR3 DNA is TGTGCTAGTGCCCTAGGGACTAGCGGGAGATTGTCCGACCGGGAGCAGTTCTTC. Drawing the rest from reference TRBV12-5 and TRBJ2-1, the complete variable domain is DARVTQTPRHKVTEMGQEVTMRCQPILGHNTVFWYRQTMMQGLELLAYFRNRAPLDDSGMPKDRFSAEMPDATLATLKIQPSEPRDSAVYFCASALGTSGRLSDREQFFGPGTRLTVL.

V usage is TRBV5-6 and J usage is TRBJ2-7, with D tentatively TRBD2 (6 bases). CDR1 and CDR2 (germline): SGHDT, YYEEEE. Trimming removed 4 bases from V and 2 bases from J, with 16 bases in between. The length of the CDR3 is 15 residues. The CDR3 sequence: CASSAQTSLPYEQYF. The CDR3 DNA sequence: TGTGCCAGCAGCGCCCAGACTAGTCTCCCCTACGAGCAGTACTTC.

V is TRBV2 and J is TRBJ2-3; the D is unclear. Germline CDR1 SNHLY, CDR2 FYNNEI. This CDR3 region has 16 residues. Trimming cost V 4 bases and J 0 bases, with 14 bases left between them. The CDR3 loop is CASSARTVTSTDTQYF. The CDR3 DNA reads as TGTGCCAGCAGTGCCCGTACAGTTACTAGCACAGATACGCAGTATTTT.